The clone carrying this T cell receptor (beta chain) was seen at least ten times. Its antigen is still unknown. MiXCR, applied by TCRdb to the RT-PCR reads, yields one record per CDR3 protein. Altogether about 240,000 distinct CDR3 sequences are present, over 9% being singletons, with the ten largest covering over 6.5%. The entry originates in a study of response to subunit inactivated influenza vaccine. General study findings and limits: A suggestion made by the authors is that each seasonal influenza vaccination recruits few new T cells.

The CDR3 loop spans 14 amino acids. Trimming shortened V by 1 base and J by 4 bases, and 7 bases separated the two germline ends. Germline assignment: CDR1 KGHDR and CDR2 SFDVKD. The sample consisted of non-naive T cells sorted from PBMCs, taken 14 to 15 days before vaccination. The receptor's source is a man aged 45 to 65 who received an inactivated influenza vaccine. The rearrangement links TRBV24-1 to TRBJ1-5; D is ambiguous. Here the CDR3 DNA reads TGTGCCACCAGTGATTTAGCAGGAAATCAGCCCCAGCATTTT. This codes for CATSDLAGNQPQHF.